Following are 2 T cell receptor beta chains from one sample sequenced in a study of CD8 T cells in ankylosing spondylitis. Via MiXCR, TCRdb re-called the 5' RACE reads, giving one row per CDR3 protein. The sample has about 320,000 distinct CDR3 sequences; approximately 10% are singletons. Material for sequencing was blood, either unsorted or a sorted T cell fraction (not recorded which). The receptors were gathered from a female donor with ankylosing spondylitis or in good health (not recorded which).

At least ten counts were recorded for this clonotype. The genes are TRBV20-1 and TRBJ1-1; no definite D call. The germline V and J ends were trimmed by 3 bases and 0 bases, with 11 bases remaining between them. This CDR3 is built from 14 residues. Germline loops: CDR1 DFQATT, CDR2 SNEGSKA (reference sequence). The CDR3 protein is CSARVPVMNTEAFF. CDR3 in DNA: TGCAGTGCTAGGGTACCAGTCATGAACACTGAAGCTTTCTTT.

The chain combines TRBV5-5 with TRBJ1-4; D remains ambiguous. Germline CDR1 is SGHKS and CDR2 is YYEKEE (reference sequence). V was cut by 7 bases and J by 8 bases, with 9 bases left in between. The CDR3 is made up of 11 amino acids. CDR3 nucleotide sequence: TGTGCCAGCCGTACGGGAGAAAAACTGTTTTTT. This codes for CASRTGEKLFF.